This T cell receptor beta chain derives from a study of OX40 agonist ivuxolimab in advanced cancers. In the study overall: Hepatocellular carcinoma, melanoma, renal cell or head and neck cancer affected the dose-escalation patients. Participants, approximately 81% male, averaged 60 years of age, ranging from roughly 23 to 90. Regarding the study as a whole: Nonresponders, in some cases, also had low normalized T-cell clonal expansion.

The CDR3 covers 13 residues. The V gene's germline CDR1 is SEHNR and CDR2 FQNEAQ (reference sequence). With 8 bases removed from V and 0 bases from J, the gap between germline ends came to 11 bases. Using immunoSEQ multiplex PCR, the repertoire was profiled, and TCRdb retains in-frame clones only, with some absent. The data contain some 15,000 clones, approximately 82% of them seen just once; the ten biggest clones take up roughly two fifths. Collection of blood occurred at baseline, at cycle 4 day 1, and at cycle 7 day 1. There are a few counts of this clone. Its antigen is undetermined. The V and J genes are TRBV7-9 and TRBJ2-7; D might be TRBD1 (6 bases). This receptor was obtained from an adult with an advanced solid tumor such as melanoma, head and neck, liver or kidney cancer. Sequenced material: CD4+ or CD8+ T cells sorted from blood, taken in a trial of the OX40 agonist ivuxolimab. In DNA, the CDR3 is TGTGCCAGCTCAGGGGCCAGCTCCTACGAGCAGTACTTC. Translating it yields CASSGASSYEQYF.